This note documents a single T cell receptor (beta chain) sequence. The antigen remains undetermined. V dropped 0 bases and J dropped 4; count of bases not matched to a gene: 9. Germline V gene sequence: CDR1 LGHNA, CDR2 YSLEER. CDR3 size: 18 residues. The sample belongs to a study of Graves' ophthalmopathy and Graves' hyperthyroidism. The authors amplified TCR beta CDR3 regions, and they did so from RNA transcripts for repertoire sequencing. HTBI-primed first-round RT-PCR preceded second-round multiplex PCR. TCRdb analysed the multiplex PCR reads with MiXCR anew, one entry per CDR3 protein. The sample includes a few hundred thousand distinct CDR3 sequences, around a fifth seen only once; the top ten take around 3.1%. Stable hyperthyroidism denotes an absence of ophthalmopathy throughout 18 months of follow-up. Other autoimmune diseases, uncontrolled infections, pregnancy or lactation excluded patients from enrollment.

Study findings and constraints: Using 13 signatures, a model distinguished ophthalmopathy from stable hyperthyroidism, reaching roughly 90% sensitivity and approximately 82% specificity. Thyroid clonotypes that were expanded above 0.001 frequency mostly also appeared in blood.

Sequencing used peripheral blood. The gene calls are TRBV4-3 and TRBJ1-2; 12 bases fit TRBD1. The receptor's source is a woman under 30 with stable Graves' hyperthyroidism. DNA of the CDR3: TGCGCCAGCAGCCAAGATTGGGACGGGACAGGGGGCGCCTATGGCTACACCTTC. Amino acids: CASSQDWDGTGGAYGYTF.